This T cell receptor beta chain was recorded in a study of blood T cell repertoires in COVID-19. At the level of the study: Sites across the United States, Italy and Spain contributed samples from acute and convalescent COVID-19. Nucleic acid was either cDNA or gDNA, and it came from T cells, B-cell-depleted T cells, or PBMCs.

After removal of 7 bases from V and 3 bases from J, the junction contained 10 bases not matched to a gene. The CDR3 contains 15 residues. The germline V gene has CDR1 MNHEY and CDR2 SVGAGI. This clone was counted once. Per the original methods: Reference gene primer amplification yielded estimated nucleated cell counts. Sequencing was performed with immunoSEQ multiplex PCR; in TCRdb, only in-frame clones are kept and a portion is missing. The DNA gave D and trimming, while V, J and clone size come from that table. The sample carries approximately 50,000 clones, about four fifths recorded once. The V call is TRBV6-5, the J call TRBJ1-2; TRBD1 matches 8 bases. The clonotype comes from an elderly man with COVID-19, enrolled during active disease. The sample comprised peripheral blood. The chain's CDR3 is CASISRTGSHYGYTF. The CDR3 coding sequence is TGTGCCAGCATCTCGCGGACAGGGTCTCACTATGGCTACACCTTC.